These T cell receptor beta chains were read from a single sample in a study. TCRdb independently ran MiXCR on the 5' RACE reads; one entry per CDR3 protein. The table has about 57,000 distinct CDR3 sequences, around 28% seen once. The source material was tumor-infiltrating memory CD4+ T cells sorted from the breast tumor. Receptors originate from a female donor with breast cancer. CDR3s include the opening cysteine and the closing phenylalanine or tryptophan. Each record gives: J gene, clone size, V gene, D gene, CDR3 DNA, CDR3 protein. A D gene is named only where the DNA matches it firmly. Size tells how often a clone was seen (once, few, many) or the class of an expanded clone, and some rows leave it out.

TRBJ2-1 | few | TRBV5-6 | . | TGTGCCAGCAGCTTGGCTACCGTTAAGGTCCATGAGCAGTTCTTC | CASSLATVKVHEQFF
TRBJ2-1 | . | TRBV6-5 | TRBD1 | TGTGCCAGCAGTTCTAAAATTGGACAGGGTGTAAATGAGCAGTTCTTC | CASSSKIGQGVNEQFF
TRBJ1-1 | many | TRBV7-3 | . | TGTGCCAGCAGCTTAACTACGAACACTGAAGCTTTCTTT | CASSLTTNTEAFF
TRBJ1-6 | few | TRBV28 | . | TGTGCAGCAGGCGGGATTGGGTATAATTCACCCCTCCACTTT | CAAGGIGYNSPLHF
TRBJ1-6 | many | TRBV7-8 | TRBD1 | TGTGCCAGCAGCGGAGAGAAGACAGGGCATTCACCCCTCCACTTT | CASSGEKTGHSPLHF
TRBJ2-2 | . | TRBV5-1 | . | TGCGCCAGCAGCTCTAGACCAGGCGAGGAGCTGTTTTTT | CASSSRPGEELFF
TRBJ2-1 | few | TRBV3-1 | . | TGTGCCAGCAGCCCCCAGGAGGGGAAGGGGTACAATGAGCAGTCCTTC | CASSPQEGKGYNEQSF
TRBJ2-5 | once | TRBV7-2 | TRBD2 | TGTGCCAGCAGCCCCTTGAGGGCTAGCGGGAGGGAGACCCAGTACTTC | CASSPLRASGRETQYF
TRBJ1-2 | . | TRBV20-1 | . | TGCAGTGCTAGAGATTTAACGTCCCTACATTATGGCTACACCTTC | CSARDLTSLHYGYTF
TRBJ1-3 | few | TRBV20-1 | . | TGCAGTGCTAGAAGGTTGAGCTCTGGAAACACCATATATTTT | CSARRLSSGNTIYF
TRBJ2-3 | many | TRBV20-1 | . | TGCAGTGCGACCGGGACATTAAGCACAGATACGCAGTATTTT | CSATGTLSTDTQYF
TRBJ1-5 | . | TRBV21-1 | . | TGTGCCGGCAGCAAACCGGACAGGGAGAGCAATCAGCCCCAGCATTTT | CAGSKPDRESNQPQHF
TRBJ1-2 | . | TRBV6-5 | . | TGTGCCAGCAGTTTAAAGCGGGGGTTTGGCTACACCTTC | CASSLKRGFGYTF
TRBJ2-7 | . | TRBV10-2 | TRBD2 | TGCGCCAGCAGTGAGTCTAGCGGGAGTTACGAGCAGTACTTC | CASSESSGSYEQYF
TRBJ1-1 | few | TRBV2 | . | TGTGCCAGCAGGCGGGGTGCCGCGGACACTGAAGCTTTCTTT | CASRRGAADTEAFF
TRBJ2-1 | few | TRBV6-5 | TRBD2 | TGTGCCAGCAAACCGGGACTAGCTCTGTATGAGCAGTTCTTC | CASKPGLALYEQFF
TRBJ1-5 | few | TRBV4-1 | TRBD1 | TGCGCCAGCAGCCAAATGGGACAGCAGCCCCAGCATTTT | CASSQMGQQPQHF
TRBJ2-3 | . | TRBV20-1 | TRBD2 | TGCAGTGCTGAAGCCGGGACTAGTAGCACAGATACGCAGTATTTT | CSAEAGTSSTDTQYF
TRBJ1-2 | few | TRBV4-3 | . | TGCGCCAGCAGCCAAGTAGCAGGAGGGGGTGGCTACACCTTC | CASSQVAGGGGYTF
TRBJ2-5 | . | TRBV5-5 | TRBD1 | TGTGCCAGCAGCAGGGACAGGGGTTCGGGAGAGACCCAGTACTTC | CASSRDRGSGETQYF
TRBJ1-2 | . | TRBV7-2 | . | TGTGCCAGCAGCTTAGGGGACGGCCCAGGCGGCTACACCTTC | CASSLGDGPGGYTF
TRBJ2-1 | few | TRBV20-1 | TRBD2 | TGCAGTGCTTCCCTACTAGCGGGGTTGAGTAATGAGCAGTTCTTC | CSASLLAGLSNEQFF
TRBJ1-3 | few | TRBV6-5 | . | TGTGCCAGCAGCCTTGGACGGTCCTCTGGAAACACCATATATTTT | CASSLGRSSGNTIYF
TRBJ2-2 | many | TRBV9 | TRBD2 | TGTGCCAGCAGCCTAGCCGAAGCGGGGGCGAACACCGGGGAGCTGTTTTTT | CASSLAEAGANTGELFF
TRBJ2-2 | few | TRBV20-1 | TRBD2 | TGCAGTGCTAGAGCAGGGCTAGCGGACACCGGGGAGCTGTTTTTT | CSARAGLADTGELFF
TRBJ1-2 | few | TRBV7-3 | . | TGTGCCAGCAGCTCCAGGAGCGGGGATGGCTACACCTTC | CASSSRSGDGYTF
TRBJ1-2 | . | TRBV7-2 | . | TGTGCCAGCAGCTTAGAGTCCTATGGCTACACCTTC | CASSLESYGYTF